Described below is a single T cell receptor beta chain sequence and its context. This CDR3 is built from 14 residues. Germline CDR1 SNHLY, CDR2 FYNNEI. The V and J ends lost 11 bases and 4 bases, in that order; junction bases with no gene match: 9. The protocol was immunoSEQ multiplex PCR, while the TCRdb copy is restricted to in-frame clones and leaves out a portion. This sample yields 200,000 to 250,000 clones, of which over 75% are seen a single time; around 8.8% belongs to the top ten. These data belong to a study of blood T cell repertoires in COVID-19. The study recruited people aged about 18 to 89 years across roughly 23 US areas.

The chain joins TRBV2 to TRBJ1-1; 11 positions agree with TRBD1. This TCR derives from a man aged 40-50 years who had recovered from COVID-19. Sequenced sample: PBMCs or T cells enriched from blood (not recorded which). CDR3 nucleotides: TGTGCCTACTACTTCGGGACAGGGGGCACTGAAGCTTTCTTT. Translated, it gives CAYYFGTGGTEAFF.